The 14 T cell receptor beta chains presented below share a single source sample, sequenced in a study of cytomegalovirus exposure and HLA in healthy donors. 13 Jbeta primers and 60 Vbeta primers were used for the PCR. TCRdb's copy holds only in-frame clones and misses some; the assay was immunoSEQ multiplex PCR. The sample lists around 180,000 clones, approximately 80% seen once, with approximately 2.3% in the top ten. Sequencing was performed on PBMCs. The origin of the receptors is a male donor in good health and CMV-seronegative.

The chain carries TRBV12-5 and TRBJ2-3; 9 nucleotides align to TRBD2. Germline trimming cut 1 base from V and 5 bases from J; bases unmatched to any gene: 7. This CDR3 spans 16 amino acids. Germline CDR1 reads LGHNT; CDR2 reads FRNRAP. The CDR3 is CASGLAPAGGLDTQYF. DNA of the CDR3: TGTGCTAGTGGTTTGGCTCCAGCGGGGGGTTTAGATACGCAGTATTTT. The whole variable domain, remainder taken from reference TRBV12-5 and TRBJ2-3, is DARVTQTPRHKVTEMGQEVTMRCQPILGHNTVFWYRQTMMQGLELLAYFRNRAPLDDSGMPKDRFSAEMPDATLATLKIQPSEPRDSAVYFCASGLAPAGGLDTQYFGPGTRLTVL.

J is TRBJ2-7 and V is TRBV28, with D perhaps TRBD1 (5 bases). Germline values: CDR1 MDHEN, CDR2 SYDVKM. With 2 bases removed from V and 3 bases from J, the gap between germline ends came to 17 bases. The CDR3 covers 16 residues. The CDR3 spells CASSLAHRQGLYEQYF. CDR3 DNA sequence: TGTGCCAGCAGTTTAGCACACCGCCAGGGTCTCTACGAGCAGTACTTC. The complete variable domain, with remaining parts taken from reference TRBV28 and TRBJ2-7, reads DVKVTQSSRYLVKRTGEKVFLECVQDMDHENMFWYRQDPGLGLRLIYFSYDVKMKEKGDIPEGYSVSREKKERFSLILESASTNQTSMYLCASSLAHRQGLYEQYFGPGTRLTVT.

In its sample, this clone was seen a few times. The chain recombines TRBV30 with TRBJ2-2; weak D call: TRBD1 (6 bases). V was cut by 5 bases and J by 0 bases, with 7 bases left in between. Germline CDR1 and CDR2: GTSNPN and SVGIG (reference sequence). The CDR3 covers 13 residues. CDR3 nucleotides: TGTGCCTGGGGACAGCCGAACACCGGGGAGCTGTTTTTT. It codes for CAWGQPNTGELFF.

V is TRBV28 and J is TRBJ1-2; no clear D. V lost 1 base, J lost 5 bases, and 8 bases lay in between. CDR3 size: 13 residues. Germline-derived CDR1 and CDR2 are MDHEN and SYDVKM. As DNA, the CDR3 is TGTGCCAGCAGTTTATCGCGTGTGTATGGCTACACCTTC. It is translated as CASSLSRVYGYTF.

The chain recombines TRBV27 with TRBJ1-5; weak D call: TRBD1 (6 bases). This CDR3 has 16 residues. V was trimmed by 5 bases and J by 0 bases, leaving 14 bases between them. The germline CDR1 and CDR2 sequences are MNHEY and SMNVEV (reference sequence). The CDR3 loop is CASSGGTPYSNQPQHF. CDR3 sequence (DNA): TGTGCCAGCAGTGGTGGGACACCATATAGCAATCAGCCCCAGCATTTT.

V is TRBV9 and J is TRBJ1-4; D possibly corresponds to TRBD1 (6 bases). The germline V gene encodes CDR1 SGDLS and CDR2 YYNGEE. Trimming shortened V by 3 bases and J by 1 base, and 13 bases separated the two germline ends. The CDR3 is made up of 16 amino acids. The CDR3 DNA follows: TGTGCCAGCAGCGAGGGGGGGCGTCGAACTAATGAAAAACTGTTTTTT. This sequence encodes CASSEGGRRTNEKLFF.

CDR3: CASSYGGIATNEKLFF. The CDR3 bases are TGTGCCAGCAGTTACGGAGGGATTGCAACTAATGAAAAACTGTTTTTT. The chain links TRBV6-6 to TRBJ1-4; D is undetermined. Germline-derived CDR1 and CDR2 are MNHNY and SVGAGI (reference sequence). The V end lost 2 bases, the J end lost 0 bases, and 10 bases lay between the germline ends. This CDR3 is 16 amino acids long.

The V and J genes are TRBV27 and TRBJ1-5, with D tentatively TRBD1 (6 bases). Deletions cut 6 bases from V and 5 bases from J, with 11 bases between. This CDR3 contains 13 residues. Germline lookup yields CDR1 MNHEY and CDR2 SMNVEV (reference sequence). CDR3 sequence reads: CASSPGQYQPQHF. CDR3 nucleotides: TGTGCCAGCAGCCCGGGACAATATCAGCCCCAGCATTTT.

The chain uses TRBV5-4 and TRBJ2-3; 16 bases fit TRBD2. CDR3 length equals 19 residues. The V gene end was trimmed by 5 bases and the J gene end by 0 bases; junction bases not matched to a gene: 9. CDR1 is SGHNT and CDR2 is YYREEE in the germline V gene (reference sequence). CDR3 bases: TGTGCCAGCAGGGGGACTAGCGGGGGGGCCAGGCTAAGCACAGATACGCAGTATTTT. Its translation: CASRGTSGGARLSTDTQYF.

This clone was counted between two and nine times. The chain has TRBV7-9 and TRBJ2-1, with D tentatively TRBD1 (7 bases). Per germline, CDR1 SEHNR and CDR2 FQNEAQ (reference sequence). The CDR3 spans 16 residues. V gave up 3 bases and J gave up 5 bases, with 17 bases separating them. CDR3 residues: CASSFRRATGDNEQFF. The CDR3 nucleotides are TGTGCCAGCAGCTTCCGGAGGGCCACAGGGGACAATGAGCAGTTCTTC.

This clone was counted once. This rearrangement joins TRBV7-8 to TRBJ2-7; D perhaps matches TRBD2 (5 bases). With 6 bases removed from V and 2 bases from J, the gap between germline ends came to 20 bases. The CDR3 is 16 amino acids. Germline CDR1 SGHVS, CDR2 FQNEAQ. The DNA of the CDR3 is TGTGCCAGCAGACGCAGCGGACCCCCCTGGACCTACGAGCAGTACTTC. Amino acids: CASRRSGPPWTYEQYF.

This chain connects TRBV7-2 to TRBJ2-4; TRBD1 matches 7 bases. V was clipped by 5 bases and J by 11 bases; unmatched bases: 6. CDR3 length equals 12 residues. Germline lookup yields CDR1 SGHTA and CDR2 FQGNSA. The chain's CDR3 is CASSPRTGVQYF. The CDR3 coding sequence is TGTGCCAGCAGCCCACGTACAGGGGTTCAGTACTTC.

Written as DNA, the CDR3 is TGTGCCAGCAGCACGGACAGGGGTTGGGTTGGCTACACCTTC. This codes for CASSTDRGWVGYTF. The chain couples TRBV5-4 to TRBJ1-2; 9 bases agree with TRBD1. This CDR3 is 14 amino acids long. J was trimmed by 7 bases and V by 4 bases; bases with no gene match: 8. Germline V lookup: CDR1 SGHNT, CDR2 YYREEE (reference sequence).

The chain carries TRBV2 and TRBJ2-2; maybe TRBD2 (6 bases). Germline V gives CDR1 SNHLY, CDR2 FYNNEI. Trimming pared 9 bases from V and 4 bases from J, leaving 15 bases between. The CDR3 sequence is 14 residues long. The CDR3 spells CASVGEEFTGELFF. The CDR3 bases are TGTGCCAGTGTTGGGGAGGAATTCACCGGGGAGCTGTTTTTT. Based on the CDR3 plus reference TRBV2 and TRBJ2-2, the full variable domain is EPEVTQTPSHQVTQMGQEVILRCVPISNHLYFYWYRQILGQKVEFLVSFYNNEISEKSEIFDDQFSVERPDGSNFTLKIRSTKLEDSAMYFCASVGEEFTGELFFGEGSRLTVL.